Presented here are 9 T cell receptor beta chains from one specimen sequenced in a study of blood T cell repertoires in COVID-19. Generated by immunoSEQ multiplex PCR, the TCRdb table keeps only in-frame clones and is missing some. The table has over 250,000 clones, roughly 87% seen once; the top ten hold about 8.9%. Material: PBMCs or T cells enriched from blood (not recorded which). These receptors were obtained from a woman aged 18-29 years who had recovered from COVID-19.

This chain links TRBV19 with TRBJ2-5, with TRBD1 matching 9 bases. CDR3 length: 17 amino acids. The J segment lost 3 bases and the V segment lost 6 bases, leaving 14 bases of the junction unmatched. Per germline, CDR1 LNHDA and CDR2 SQIVND (reference sequence). CDR3 nucleotide sequence: TGTGCCAGTAGCGATCCACCCCGGGACAGGGTAGAAGAGACCCAGTACTTC. This gives the protein CASSDPPRDRVEETQYF.

This chain uses TRBV9 with TRBJ2-7; tentatively, D is TRBD2 (6 bases). Trimming took 2 bases from V and 7 from J, leaving 19 bases between them. The CDR3 covers 15 residues. Per the germline V gene, CDR1 is SGDLS and CDR2 is YYNGEE. The CDR3 DNA sequence: TGTGCCAGCAGCGTCGCACCTGATAGCGGAGCGGAGCAGTACTTC. Its translation: CASSVAPDSGAEQYF.

This clone turned up a few times. The chain is built from TRBV6-1 and TRBJ1-4; 7 bases align to TRBD1. Germline V lookup: CDR1 MNHNS, CDR2 SASEGT. This CDR3 is 14 amino acids long. Unmatched junction bases numbered 6, after V lost 3 bases and J lost 8 bases. The CDR3 coding sequence is TGTGCCAGCAGTGAGAACAGGGGATACGAAAAACTGTTTTTT. Its protein is CASSENRGYEKLFF.

The chain recombines TRBV7-2 with TRBJ2-7; a possible D gene is TRBD1 (5 bases). The germline V gene has CDR1 SGHTA and CDR2 FQGNSA. Trimming pared 5 bases from V and 2 bases from J, leaving 16 bases between. CDR3 length: 15 amino acids. CDR3 coding DNA: TGTGCCAGCAGCCTTCTTCTCCAGGGCCCCTACGAGCAGTACTTC. Translating gives CASSLLLQGPYEQYF.

The J gene is TRBJ2-7, the V gene TRBV18, with TRBD1 matching 7 bases. This CDR3 has 15 residues. Trimming removed 3 bases from V and 0 bases from J; junction bases left unmatched: 5. CDR1 is KGHSH and CDR2 is LQKENI in the germline V gene. CDR3 amino acids: CASSPRTGLSYEQYF. CDR3 sequence (DNA): TGTGCCAGCTCACCGCGGACAGGCCTCTCCTACGAGCAGTACTTC.

The chain links TRBV7-2 to TRBJ1-2; the match to TRBD1 covers 9 bases. The V gene end was trimmed by 4 bases and the J gene end by 13 bases; junction bases not matched to a gene: 16. CDR3 length: 15 amino acids. Per germline, CDR1 SGHTA and CDR2 FQGNSA. The CDR3 nucleotides read TGTGCCAGCAGCTCCCAGACAGGGGGAGGACTCCGCGGCACCTTC. It yields the protein CASSSQTGGGLRGTF.

This rearrangement joins TRBV6-5 to TRBJ2-5; 7 bases match TRBD2. In germline, CDR1 is MNHEY, CDR2 SVGAGI. The CDR3 has 13 amino acids. V gave up 6 bases and J gave up 4 bases; unmatched junction bases: 5. DNA for the CDR3: TGTGCCAGCAGAGTCGGGGAGGGAGAGACCCAGTACTTC. It specifies CASRVGEGETQYF.

V is TRBV5-4 and J is TRBJ2-7, with a possible D match to TRBD1 (6 bases). V was clipped by 2 bases and J by 0 bases, with 12 bases between them. Per germline, CDR1 SGHNT and CDR2 YYREEE (reference sequence). This CDR3 region has 15 residues. The CDR3 nucleotides are TGTGCCAGCAGCTTCCGGGACAAGGGCTCCTACGAGCAGTACTTC. This gives the protein CASSFRDKGSYEQYF.

The V call is TRBV7-9, the J call TRBJ1-4; D gene ambiguous. V lost 10 bases to trimming and J lost 0 bases, with 9 bases between them. Germline values: CDR1 SEHNR, CDR2 FQNEAQ (reference sequence). The CDR3 has 13 amino acids. The CDR3 sequence is CATITATNEKLFF. Written as DNA, the CDR3 is TGTGCCACGATAACTGCAACTAATGAAAAACTGTTTTTT.